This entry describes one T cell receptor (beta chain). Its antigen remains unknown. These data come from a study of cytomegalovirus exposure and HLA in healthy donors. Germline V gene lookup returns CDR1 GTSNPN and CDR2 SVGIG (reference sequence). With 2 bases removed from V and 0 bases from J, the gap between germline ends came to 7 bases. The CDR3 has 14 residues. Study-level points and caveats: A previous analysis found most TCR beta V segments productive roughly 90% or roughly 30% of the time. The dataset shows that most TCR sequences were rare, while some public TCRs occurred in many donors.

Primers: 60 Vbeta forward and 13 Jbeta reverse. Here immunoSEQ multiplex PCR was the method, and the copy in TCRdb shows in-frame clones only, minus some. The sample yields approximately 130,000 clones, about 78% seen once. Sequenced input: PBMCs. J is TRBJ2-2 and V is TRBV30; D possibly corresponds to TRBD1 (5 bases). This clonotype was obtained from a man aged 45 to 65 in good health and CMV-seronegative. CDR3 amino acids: CAWSHRTNTGELFF. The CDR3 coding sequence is TGTGCCTGGAGTCACAGGACGAACACCGGGGAGCTGTTTTTT.